This T cell receptor (beta chain) is from a study of patients and donors after allogeneic stem cell transplantation (dated by TCRdb to 2018 to 2021). This clonotype was observed a few times. The specificity of this receptor is unknown. No qualities accompany the bases; no much larger clone lies one base away. The library was produced with RT-PCR. Sequencer: NextSeq 550. The public reads were reanalyzed by TCRdb: fastp trimming at Q25, MiXCR alignment, in-frame beta chains only. Rows merge per CDR3 protein into single entries with the most common DNA and genes. Present in this sample are about 960,000 distinct CDR3 sequences, about a sixth of which were seen just once. Around 6% of the sample belongs to the ten largest clones. The CDR3 measures 18 amino acids from cysteine to phenylalanine. CDR3 DNA is the only sequence kept; it has 54 bases, read in frame from the first base. Trimming leaves V shorter by 1 base and J shorter by 5 bases, with the junction holding 7 bases beyond the gene matches. CDR1 and CDR2, per the germline V gene, are SGHAT and FQNNGV.

The sample comprised blood, either unsorted or a sorted T cell fraction (not recorded which). The TCR originated in a human donor who was either an allogeneic HSCT recipient or a stem cell or donor lymphocyte infusion donor (not recorded which). It is not recorded whose cells these are; they may come from a transplant donor. The chain couples TRBV11-2 to TRBJ2-5, with 16 bases in between that match TRBD2. The CDR3 reads as follows: CASSLVGTSGGARETQYF. The DNA is as follows: TGTGCCAGCAGCTTAGTCGGGACTAGCGGGGGGGCCCGGGAGACCCAGTACTTC.